The 2 T cell receptor beta chains given below trace back to one sample, sequenced in a study of T cell responses to AZD1222 COVID-19 vaccine. Sequencing used immunoSEQ multiplex PCR; TCRdb keeps in-frame clones, though not all of them. The sample lists around 100,000 clones; around 90% were seen once. The input for sequencing was peripheral blood, taken on day 0 of AZD1222 vaccination. The receptors originated from an adult in good health.

The V gene is TRBV3-1 (or the pseudogene TRBV3-2), the J gene TRBJ1-6; D is ambiguous. The CDR3 consists of 15 residues. The V gene's germline CDR1 is LGHDT and CDR2 YNNKEL (reference sequence). V was trimmed by 0 bases and J by 4 bases, leaving 7 bases between them. CDR3 nucleotides: TGTGCCAGCAGCCAAGATGGACCGTATAATTCACCCCTCCACTTT. It specifies CASSQDGPYNSPLHF.

In DNA, the CDR3 is TGTGCCAGCAGTTACTCGATTCTAGCCAATGAGCAGTTCTTC. Translating it yields CASSYSILANEQFF. The chain has TRBV6-5 and TRBJ2-1, with D perhaps matching TRBD2 (5 bases). Trimming removed 0 bases at V and 6 bases at J, with 9 bases between. The CDR3 is made up of 14 amino acids. Germline CDR1 and CDR2: MNHEY and SVGAGI.